This TCR beta chain was sequenced for a study of blood T cell repertoires in COVID-19. Study overall: Samples of COVID-19 (acute and convalescent) were obtained from the United States, Italy and Spain. PBMCs, B-cell-depleted T cells, or T cells were the source of the cDNA or gDNA that made up the material.

CDR3 length: 15 residues. Losses at the gene ends were 5 bases for V and 7 bases for J; bases not matched to a gene: 10. Germline loops: CDR1 SGHVS, CDR2 FQNEAQ. Per the study methods: The authors estimated nucleated cell counts from reference gene primer amplification. Generated by immunoSEQ multiplex PCR, the TCRdb table keeps only in-frame clones and is missing some. V and J calls and clone size come straight from that table; D and trimming were deduced from the DNA. The sample records about 140,000 clones, approximately 84% being singletons. Sequencing was carried out using peripheral blood. V and J are TRBV7-8 and TRBJ1-4; 7 bases match TRBD1. The TCR comes from an elderly woman in a cohort sampled during active or convalescent COVID-19. The CDR3 loop reads CASSPGGTVREKLFF. In nucleotides, the CDR3 is TGTGCCAGCAGCCCTGGGGGGACAGTACGTGAAAAACTGTTTTTT.